This T cell receptor beta chain comes out of a study of radiation and T cells in renal cell carcinoma. After removal of 3 bases from V and 7 bases from J, the junction contained 5 bases not matched to a gene. In germline, CDR1 is SGHTA, CDR2 FQGNSA. This CDR3 contains 13 residues. The time point denotes: blood 2 weeks post-SBRT. Treatment described: 15 Gy SBRT to primary tumor, nephrectomy 4 weeks later. This renal cell carcinoma was of the clear cell type. Libraries were prepared by immunoSEQ multiplex PCR; TCRdb keeps only in-frame clonotypes and omits some of them. This table holds fewer than 30,000 clones, 81% found once. This clone was found once. Its antigen is not identified. Study-wide results and caveats: In blood, top tumor clones expanded by 2 weeks, shrinking by 4. Baseline intratumoral clonotype presence is unknown without pretreatment biopsies.

The origin of this receptor is a man in his sixties with renal cell carcinoma. Sequencing used blood, obtained from a patient whose treatment included radiotherapy and nephrectomy. The chain links TRBV7-2 to TRBJ1-2; 7 positions agree with TRBD1. The CDR3, as DNA: TGTGCCAGCAGCTTGGGGAACAGGGGTGGCTACACCTTC. It encodes CASSLGNRGGYTF.